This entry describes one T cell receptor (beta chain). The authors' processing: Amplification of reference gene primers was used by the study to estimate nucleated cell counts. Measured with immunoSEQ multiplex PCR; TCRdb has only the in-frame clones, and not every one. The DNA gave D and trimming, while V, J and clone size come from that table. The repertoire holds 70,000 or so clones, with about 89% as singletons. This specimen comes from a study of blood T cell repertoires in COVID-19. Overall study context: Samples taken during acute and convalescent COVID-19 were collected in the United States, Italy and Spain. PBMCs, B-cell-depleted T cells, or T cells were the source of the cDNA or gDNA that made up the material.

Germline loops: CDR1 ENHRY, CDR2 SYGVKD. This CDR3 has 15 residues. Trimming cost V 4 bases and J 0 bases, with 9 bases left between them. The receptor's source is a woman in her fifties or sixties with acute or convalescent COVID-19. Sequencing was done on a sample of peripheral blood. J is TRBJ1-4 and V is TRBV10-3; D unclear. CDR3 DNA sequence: TGTGCCATCAGTGCTGCTGGAGCAACTAATGAAAAACTGTTTTTT. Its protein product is CAISAAGATNEKLFF.